These T cell receptor beta chains were read from a single sample in a study of cytomegalovirus exposure and HLA in healthy donors. Measured with immunoSEQ multiplex PCR; TCRdb has only the in-frame clones, and not every one. The table includes some 90,000 clones, 81% detected once. Sequencing was carried out using PBMCs. The receptor set was obtained from a human donor in good health. Each CDR3 is given without its conserved first and last residue.

length,V,J,CDR3
10,TRBV29-1,TRBJ2-7,SVTGFSYEQY
11,TRBV6-5,TRBJ2-3,ASSLTDTDTQY
11,TRBV14,TRBJ1-4,ASSRQVNEKLF
15,TRBV7-9,TRBJ1-4,ASSPLTGPATNEKLF
11,TRBV4-3,TRBJ2-5,ASSPRNQETQY
11,TRBV28,TRBJ1-2,ASSLRRLEGYT
13,TRBV2,TRBJ1-2,ASSEYKIGTYGYT
13,TRBV4-3,TRBJ1-2,ASSQENRGYYGYT
10,TRBV7-9,TRBJ2-7,ASSKRRDEQY
16,TRBV4-2,TRBJ2-3,ASSQDPLPSGGKDTQY
14,TRBV27,TRBJ1-3,ASSLFAGGFGNTIY
10,TRBV19,TRBJ2-7,ASSPTGGEQY
10,TRBV28,TRBJ2-7,ASSLGSYEQY
13,TRBV4-1,TRBJ1-2,ASSPVPGTNYGYT
11,TRBV29-1,TRBJ1-5,SATPGQGQPQH
9,TRBV19,TRBJ2-7,ATGQSYEQY
13,TRBV5-1,TRBJ2-5,ASSWGLAGVETQY
15,TRBV4-3,TRBJ2-2,ASSQRRGWRSGGELF
14,TRBV18,TRBJ1-3,ASSPPPRAGGNTIY
12,TRBV28,TRBJ1-1,ASSLGGFGSEAF
13,TRBV7-2,TRBJ2-7,ASSSRTGPTYEQY